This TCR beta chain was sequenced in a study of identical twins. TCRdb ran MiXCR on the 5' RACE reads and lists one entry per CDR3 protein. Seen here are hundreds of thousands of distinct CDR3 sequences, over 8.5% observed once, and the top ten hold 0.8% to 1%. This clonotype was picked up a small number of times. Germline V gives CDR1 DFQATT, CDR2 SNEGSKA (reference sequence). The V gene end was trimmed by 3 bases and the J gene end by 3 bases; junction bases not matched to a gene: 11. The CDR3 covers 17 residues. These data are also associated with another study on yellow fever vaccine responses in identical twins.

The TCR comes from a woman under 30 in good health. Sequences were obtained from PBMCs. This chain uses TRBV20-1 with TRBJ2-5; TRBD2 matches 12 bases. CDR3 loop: CSARETGLAGIKETQYF. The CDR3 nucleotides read TGCAGTGCTAGGGAGACTGGACTAGCGGGAATAAAAGAGACCCAGTACTTC.